This is a list of T cell receptor beta chains from one sample in a study of T-cell memory formation after mild COVID-19. Via MiXCR, TCRdb re-called the 5' RACE reads, giving one row per CDR3 protein. This sample has under 200,000 distinct CDR3 sequences, with 11% found just once. Sample: PBMCs or a T cell subset sorted from them (not recorded which). The receptor set was obtained from a man between 18 and 35 years old who had mild COVID-19 (a few samples of this study predate the infection). Cell type and time point are not known. CDR3s include the opening cysteine and the closing phenylalanine or tryptophan. D genes are given only for firm matches. Rows give clone size only sometimes, using once, few, many, or a class for an expanded clone.

size: many; D: TRBD1; J: TRBJ1-5; V: TRBV29-1; DNA: TGCAGCGTAACCGGACAGGGGGATCAGCCCCAGCATTTT; CDR3: CSVTGQGDQPQHF
size: NA; D: TRBD1; J: TRBJ2-1; V: TRBV27; DNA: TGTGCCAGCAAAGAAGGACAGGGGAGAGAGCAGTTCTTC; CDR3: CASKEGQGREQFF
size: NA; D: TRBD2; J: TRBJ2-2; V: TRBV4-3; DNA: TGCGCCAGCAGCCAAGTCGTAGCGGGGGGCACCGGGGAGCTGTTTTTT; CDR3: CASSQVVAGGTGELFF
size: many; D: NA; J: TRBJ2-4; V: TRBV6-2/TRBV6-3; DNA: TGTGCCAGCACCCAGCAAGCCGGTGGGAGCCAAAACATTCAGTACTTC; CDR3: CASTQQAGGSQNIQYF
size: NA; D: NA; J: TRBJ1-2; V: TRBV15; DNA: TGTGCCACCAGCAGAGATAGTAGGGCCGCTGTGGGCTACACCTTC; CDR3: CATSRDSRAAVGYTF
size: NA; D: TRBD1; J: TRBJ1-1; V: TRBV5-1; DNA: TGCGCCAGCAGCTCGGACAGGGGGGGGACTGAAGCTTTCTTT; CDR3: CASSSDRGGTEAFF
size: few; D: NA; J: TRBJ2-1; V: TRBV5-1; DNA: TGCGCCAGCAGCTTTGTCGGGGAGCAGTTCTTC; CDR3: CASSFVGEQFF
size: NA; D: NA; J: TRBJ1-2; V: TRBV3-1; DNA: TGTGCCAGCAGCCAAGATCGGAGAGGTTATGGCTACACCTTC; CDR3: CASSQDRRGYGYTF
size: NA; D: NA; J: TRBJ1-1; V: TRBV20-1; DNA: TGCAGTGCTAGGTCGTGGGTTGAAGCTTTCTTT; CDR3: CSARSWVEAFF
size: few; D: TRBD1; J: TRBJ2-2; V: TRBV6-5; DNA: TGTGCCAGCAGTGGGACAGGGCTGAACACCGGGGAGCTGTTTTTT; CDR3: CASSGTGLNTGELFF
size: few; D: TRBD2; J: TRBJ2-3; V: TRBV15; DNA: TGTGCCACCAGCGCGCGGGGGGGCTCGTTCCGTTATACGCAGTATTTT; CDR3: CATSARGGSFRYTQYF
size: few; D: TRBD2; J: TRBJ2-5; V: TRBV20-1; DNA: TGCAGTGCGGGGGATAGCGGGACTCAAGAGACCCAGTACTTC; CDR3: CSAGDSGTQETQYF
size: NA; D: NA; J: TRBJ1-6; V: TRBV9; DNA: TGTGCCAGCAGCCCCCGTGGTGGGGGAAATTCACCCCTCCACTTT; CDR3: CASSPRGGGNSPLHF
size: many; D: TRBD2; J: TRBJ2-3; V: TRBV12-3/TRBV12-4; DNA: TGTGCCAGCAGTCCCTTAGCGGGGACTAGCACAGATACGCAGTATTTT; CDR3: CASSPLAGTSTDTQYF
size: NA; D: NA; J: TRBJ2-1; V: TRBV7-9; DNA: TGTGCCAGCAGCCATGGCAATGAGCAGTTCTTC; CDR3: CASSHGNEQFF
size: NA; D: TRBD1; J: TRBJ1-5; V: TRBV11-2; DNA: TGTGCCAGCAGCTCGATGACAGGGGCCGGTCAGGTCCAGCATTTT; CDR3: CASSSMTGAGQVQHF
size: many; D: NA; J: TRBJ2-3; V: TRBV5-1; DNA: TGCGCCAGCAGCTCCCCTGGGCCAGATACGCAGTATTTT; CDR3: CASSSPGPDTQYF
size: few; D: NA; J: TRBJ2-1; V: TRBV12-3/TRBV12-4; DNA: TGTGCCAGCGGGTTCCCCGGGGGTGAGCAGTTCTTC; CDR3: CASGFPGGEQFF
size: few; D: NA; J: TRBJ2-2; V: TRBV12-3/TRBV12-4; DNA: TGTGCCAGCAGTTCAACCCCAGAGACCGGGGAGCTGTTTTTT; CDR3: CASSSTPETGELFF
size: NA; D: TRBD1; J: TRBJ1-5; V: TRBV12-3/TRBV12-4; DNA: TGTGCCAGCACTACGGACAGGCAGCCCCAGCATTTT; CDR3: CASTTDRQPQHF
size: NA; D: NA; J: TRBJ2-7; V: TRBV7-7; DNA: TGTGCCAGCAGCCTTGGGACCGCGGGCGAGCAGTACTTC; CDR3: CASSLGTAGEQYF
size: few; D: NA; J: TRBJ2-3; V: TRBV15; DNA: TGTGCCACCAGCAGTTATGGAGGGTGGGCTACGCAGTATTTT; CDR3: CATSSYGGWATQYF
size: NA; D: NA; J: TRBJ1-2; V: TRBV7-8; DNA: TGTGCCAGCAGCGGGCAGAACTATGGCTACACCTTC; CDR3: CASSGQNYGYTF